This TCR beta chain emerged from a study of T cell responses to AZD1222 COVID-19 vaccine. Turning to the study itself: Combined were second doses at about 4 or about 12 weeks. General study points: When two AZD1222 doses had been given, Spike-specific TCR breadth and depth rose. Repertoires in all cases were sampled only once the peak T cell response had passed. Spike-wide vaccine-associated CD4 TCRs dominated at 160-218 and 743-854.

Remarks on this clone: No antigen is known for it.

Here immunoSEQ multiplex PCR was the method, and the copy in TCRdb shows in-frame clones only, minus some. The profile shows about 160,000 clones, roughly nine tenths of them singletons. V trimming: 3 bases; J trimming: 1 base; junction bases outside the gene matches: 6. The CDR3 spans 15 residues. Per germline, CDR1 SGHNT and CDR2 YYREEE (reference sequence). The sample in question was peripheral blood, obtained on day 0 of AZD1222 vaccination. This clonotype originated in an adult in good health. This chain connects TRBV5-4 to TRBJ2-5; TRBD1 matches at 7 bases. CDR3: CASSSRDSFQETQYF. The CDR3 nucleotides read TGTGCCAGCAGCTCTCGGGACAGCTTCCAAGAGACCCAGTACTTC.